Shown below are 13 T cell receptor beta chains from a single sample sequenced in a study of CD8+CD57+ T cells in acquired aplastic anemia. The TCR beta profiling, which covered VDJ combination and CDR3 sequence, was carried out using genomic DNA as the template. Using its own MiXCR run on the reads, TCRdb lists one record per CDR3 protein. Of about 130,000 distinct CDR3 sequences in the sample, about 40% were seen once. The sequenced sample was sorted CD4+, CD8+, or CD8+CD57+ T cells (not recorded which) from PBMCs. These receptors were taken from a human donor in good health, serving as a control.

This clonotype came up many times. The V call is TRBV6-1, the J call TRBJ1-3; D not certain. Germline CDR1 is MNHNS and CDR2 is SASEGT. CDR3 length: 15 residues. Trimming left V 6 bases short and J 2 bases short, with 14 bases between. This CDR3 reads CASSKGDLTGNTIYF. The DNA of the CDR3 is TGTGCCAGCAGCAAGGGTGATCTTACTGGAAACACCATATATTTT.

This clonotype was detected ten times or more. This chain connects TRBV5-1 to TRBJ2-3, with D perhaps matching TRBD1 (5 bases). CDR3 length: 15 residues. Germline CDR1 is SGHRS and CDR2 is YFSETQ. Trimming took off 1 base at V and 4 bases at J, with 13 bases between the two ends. The CDR3: CASSLLGRVADTQYF. CDR3 nucleotides: TGCGCCAGCAGCTTGTTGGGCAGGGTCGCAGATACGCAGTATTTT.

This clonotype came up many times. The chain joins TRBV6-1 to TRBJ2-7, with D hard to call. CDR3 length: 15 amino acids. V shed 2 bases and J shed 3 bases, with 14 bases lying between them. Looked up from germline, CDR1 is MNHNS and CDR2 is SASEGT. The CDR3 sequence: CASSESVNRGYEQYF. CDR3 nucleotide sequence: TGTGCCAGCAGTGAATCTGTCAACAGAGGCTACGAGCAGTACTTC.

This clonotype has a handful of counts. This may be a read error: a much more frequent sequence differs by one nucleotide. The chain carries TRBV19 and TRBJ2-5; 7 bases align to TRBD1. The CDR3 sequence is 14 residues long. Trimming cost V 7 bases and J 0 bases; bases outside gene matches: 5. Germline assignment: CDR1 LNHDA and CDR2 SQIVND (reference sequence). The CDR3 nucleotides are TGTGCCAGTAATAAGGGACAGAACCAAGAGACCCAGTACTTC. This gives the protein CASNKGQNQETQYF. Supplemented by reference TRBV19 and TRBJ2-5, the full variable domain reads DGGITQSPKYLFRKEGQNVTLSCEQNLNHDAMYWYRQDPGQGLRLIYYSQIVNDFQKGDIAEGYSVSREKKESFPLTVTSAQKNPTAFYLCASNKGQNQETQYFGPGTRLLVL.

This clonotype was seen more than once but under ten times. V gene TRBV28 combines with J gene TRBJ2-1; D unclear. The CDR3 contains 14 residues. The V gene's germline CDR1 is MDHEN and CDR2 SYDVKM. Between the trimmed V and J ends, which lost 6 bases and 0 bases, there was a span of 9 bases. CDR3: CASSSYSSYNEQFF. Here the CDR3 DNA reads TGTGCCAGCAGCTCCTACAGCTCCTACAATGAGCAGTTCTTC.

The rearrangement joins TRBV4-2 to TRBJ1-2; weak D call: TRBD1 (5 bases). From germline, CDR1 is LGHNA and CDR2 YNFKEQ. CDR3 length equals 15 residues. With 0 bases removed from V and 4 bases from J, the gap between germline ends came to 12 bases. The CDR3 sequence is CASSQDLSRAYGYTF. The CDR3 DNA reads as TGTGCCAGCAGCCAAGATCTTTCCAGGGCCTATGGCTACACCTTC.

The CDR3: CATSGGGRGEAEQYF. CDR3 nucleotides: TGTGCCACCAGCGGAGGGGGACGGGGTGAGGCCGAGCAGTACTTC. The chain uses TRBV15 and TRBJ2-7; TRBD1 or TRBD2 may be the D gene (6 bases each). Trimming removed 5 bases from V and 6 bases from J, with 20 bases in between. The CDR3 totals 15 residues. From germline, CDR1 is LNHNV and CDR2 YYDKDF (reference sequence). The full variable domain, its missing parts supplied by reference TRBV15 and TRBJ2-7, is DAMVIQNPRYQVTQFGKPVTLSCSQTLNHNVMYWYQQKSSQAPKLLFHYYDKDFNNEADTPDNFQSRRPNTSFCFLDIRSPGLGDTAMYLCATSGGGRGEAEQYFGPGTRLTVT.

This clonotype was observed a few times. The chain joins TRBV15 to TRBJ2-3; weak D call: TRBD2 (6 bases). The CDR3 is made up of 16 amino acids. Per germline, CDR1 LNHNV and CDR2 YYDKDF (reference sequence). V was shortened by 4 bases and J by 0 bases, with 14 bases between the two germline ends. In nucleotides, the CDR3 is TGTGCCACCAGCACCGAAGCGGGTGCTAGCACAGATACGCAGTATTTT. Translated: CATSTEAGASTDTQYF.

This clonotype appeared many times. The chain is built from TRBV5-8 and TRBJ1-1; TRBD1 agrees at 8 bases. The V segment lost 4 bases and the J segment 4 bases; nucleotides outside the gene matches: 3. Germline V CDR1 and CDR2: SGHTS, YDEGEE. The CDR3 contains 13 residues. In DNA form, the CDR3 reads TGTGCCAGCAGCACCGGACAGGGCACTGAAGCTTTCTTT. The encoded protein is CASSTGQGTEAFF.

The chain has TRBV19 and TRBJ1-5, with a weak D call TRBD1 (5 bases). V lost 6 bases, J lost 3 bases, and 12 bases lay in between. From germline, CDR1 is LNHDA and CDR2 SQIVND (reference sequence). CDR3 length: 14 amino acids. Here the CDR3 DNA reads TGTGCCAGTAGGGACAACAACTTCAATCAGCCCCAGCATTTT. Protein product: CASRDNNFNQPQHF.

This clonotype has a count of ten or more. The chain links TRBV7-9 to TRBJ1-1, with D maybe TRBD1 (5 bases). The germline V gene has CDR1 SEHNR and CDR2 FQNEAQ (reference sequence). This CDR3 is 16 amino acids long. Deletions cut 7 bases from V and 2 bases from J, with 20 bases between. CDR3 sequence: CASKGFIDQGNTEAFF. The CDR3 nucleotides read TGTGCCAGCAAAGGTTTCATTGATCAGGGTAACACTGAAGCTTTCTTT.

This clonotype has only one observation. The genes are TRBV9 and TRBJ2-3; D unclear. Per the germline V gene, CDR1 is SGDLS and CDR2 is YYNGEE. The CDR3 loop spans 12 amino acids. V was shortened by 5 bases and J by 6 bases, with 10 bases between the two germline ends. CDR3 residues: CASSSPSDTQYF. The CDR3 nucleotides are TGTGCCAGCAGTTCCCCATCGGATACGCAGTATTTT.

The chain combines TRBV28 with TRBJ2-3; D remains unclear. Trimming pared 6 bases from V and 6 bases from J, leaving 7 bases between. The CDR3 length is 11 residues. Germline V gives CDR1 MDHEN, CDR2 SYDVKM. The CDR3 nucleotides are TGTGCCAGCAGGTCACGGGATACGCAGTATTTT. It encodes CASRSRDTQYF.